One and the same sample provided the 3 T cell receptor beta chains below, sequenced in a study of cytomegalovirus exposure and HLA in healthy donors. In the PCR, 60 Vbeta and 13 Jbeta primers were used. The data were produced by immunoSEQ multiplex PCR, yet TCRdb's version contains in-frame clones alone and is incomplete. The sample consists of under 200,000 clones, less than 80% of them appearing once. Sequenced material: PBMCs. The receptors here all came from a man in his forties in good health and CMV-seronegative.

This clone was counted a single time. The junction does not match germline at one end; this may be a read error. The rearrangement links TRBV5-1 to TRBJ2-1, with 12 bases fitting TRBD2. Germline lookup yields CDR1 SGHRS and CDR2 YFSETQ. The CDR3 covers 13 residues. CDR3 nucleotides: TGCGCCAGCAGCTGGCCCCCTAGCGGGGGGGCCGTCTTC. Translating gives CASSWPPSGGAVF.

This chain uses TRBV6-1 with TRBJ2-7; a weak D match, TRBD1 (5 bases). CDR1 MNHNS and CDR2 SASEGT come from the germline V gene. Trimming cost V 3 bases and J 2 bases, with 5 bases left between them. The CDR3 has 12 amino acids. The CDR3 DNA is TGTGCCAGCAGTGACAGGGCCTACGAGCAGTACTTC. Its protein is CASSDRAYEQYF.

This chain links TRBV6-1 with TRBJ2-7; D unresolved. V gave up 3 bases and J gave up 7 bases, with 13 bases separating them. This CDR3 comprises 13 residues. Germline V gives CDR1 MNHNS, CDR2 SASEGT. CDR3 bases: TGTGCCAGCAGTGATTCTCGATTGAGTGAGCAGTACTTC. It translates to CASSDSRLSEQYF.